Listed below are T cell receptor beta chains from one sample, sequenced in a study of read filtering for tumor transcriptome and immune sequencing. TCRdb called the reads again in MiXCR, with one record for every CDR3 protein. The table has over 40,000 distinct CDR3 sequences, approximately 12% seen once; the top ten hold roughly 15%. Sequencing was carried out using a population of CD138-negative cells sorted from bone marrow. Source of these receptors: a donor at least 40 years old with multiple myeloma. Each CDR3 is given with its conserved first and last residue. D genes are given only for firm matches.

d_call: NA; v_call: TRBV29-1; cdr3_aa: CSVGGQGETQYF
d_call: TRBD1; v_call: TRBV5-5; cdr3_aa: CASNHQTGDQETLYF
d_call: NA; v_call: TRBV2; cdr3_aa: CASLETYEQYF
d_call: NA; v_call: TRBV24-1; cdr3_aa: CATSDSNATPPKQYF
d_call: TRBD2; v_call: TRBV11-2; cdr3_aa: CASSLLSSGANTGELFF
d_call: TRBD1; v_call: TRBV20-1; cdr3_aa: CSAKGDSNYGYTF
d_call: NA; v_call: TRBV6-2/TRBV6-3; cdr3_aa: CASSPRTARSNEAFF
d_call: TRBD2; v_call: TRBV3-1; cdr3_aa: CASSLAGAGANVLTF
d_call: NA; v_call: TRBV7-9; cdr3_aa: CASSPPEKLEAFF
d_call: TRBD2; v_call: TRBV4-3; cdr3_aa: CASSHRLAEKGDTQYF
d_call: TRBD1; v_call: TRBV28; cdr3_aa: CATRTGSYEQYF
d_call: NA; v_call: TRBV20-1; cdr3_aa: CSAIWRQETQYF
d_call: NA; v_call: TRBV11-1; cdr3_aa: CASSTGLNEQFF
d_call: NA; v_call: TRBV5-4; cdr3_aa: CASSPGGKNYEQYF
d_call: TRBD1; v_call: TRBV6-2/TRBV6-3; cdr3_aa: CASSYGQGNSGANVLTF
d_call: NA; v_call: TRBV12-3/TRBV12-4; cdr3_aa: CASSYDSYNSPLHF
d_call: NA; v_call: TRBV5-5; cdr3_aa: CASFRGTQETQYF
d_call: NA; v_call: TRBV3-1; cdr3_aa: CASSQRDGGEAFF
d_call: TRBD1; v_call: TRBV30; cdr3_aa: CAWSTGQGYEKLFF
d_call: NA; v_call: TRBV3-1; cdr3_aa: CASSFQGSSNEKLFF
d_call: NA; v_call: TRBV6-6; cdr3_aa: CASSRRSGQETQYF
d_call: TRBD1; v_call: TRBV30; cdr3_aa: CAWTRGGGGQPQHF
d_call: TRBD1; v_call: TRBV6-2/TRBV6-3; cdr3_aa: CASRNTGVDQPQHF
d_call: TRBD2; v_call: TRBV29-1; cdr3_aa: CSVGGTSGLRSSTDTQYF
d_call: NA; v_call: TRBV11-3; cdr3_aa: CASSSGRLPDTQYF
d_call: NA; v_call: TRBV9; cdr3_aa: CASSVSTDTQYF
d_call: NA; v_call: TRBV6-2/TRBV6-3; cdr3_aa: CASRGSPSTDTQYF